This T cell receptor (beta chain) was retrieved from a study of monozygotic twins with inflammatory bowel disease. TCRdb re-called the 5' RACE reads and gives one entry per CDR3 protein, without DNA. This sample's clone table lists about 170,000 distinct CDR3 sequences. Germline CDR1 and CDR2: MNHNS and SASEGT. CDR3 length: 15 amino acids. This chain uses TRBV6-1 with TRBJ2-3; TCRdb's assignment of TRBD2 cannot be checked, as there is no DNA. The receptor's source is a human donor with ulcerative colitis or Crohn's disease, or a healthy co-twin of an affected twin (not recorded which). Sequenced input: blood. CDR3: CASSPPGGLTDTQYF.